Listed below are T cell receptor beta chains from one sample, sequenced in a study of shared clonotypes between healthy human individuals. Sequenced by immunoSEQ multiplex PCR; TCRdb stores in-frame clones only, minus some. The table records roughly 2.6 million clones, roughly 92% of them present only once. Specimen: naive CD4+ T cells sorted from blood. These receptor sequences come from a man between 18 and 35 years old in good health. CDR3s include the opening cysteine and the closing phenylalanine or tryptophan. D genes are given only for firm matches. Not every row has a clone size; where given, it reads once, few, many or a size class.

j_call d_call v_call clone_size cdr3_aa cdr3_nt
TRBJ2-2 - TRBV10-3 - CAISDLPPDTGELFF TGTGCCATCAGTGATCTCCCGCCCGACACCGGGGAGCTGTTTTTT
TRBJ2-2 TRBD2 TRBV30 - CAWSIGLAGGQYTGELFF TGTGCCTGGAGTATAGGACTAGCGGGAGGGCAATACACCGGGGAGCTGTTTTTT
TRBJ2-3 - TRBV19 - CASRGLHTDTQYF TGTGCCAGTCGGGGGCTCCACACAGATACGCAGTATTTT
TRBJ2-1 - TRBV13 once CASSPPPGQDEQFF TGTGCCAGCAGCCCCCCTCCGGGGCAGGATGAGCAGTTCTTC
TRBJ1-2 - TRBV19 once CASSIDRWPARNGYTF TGTGCCAGTAGTATAGATAGGTGGCCGGCGAGGAATGGCTACACCTTC
TRBJ2-5 - TRBV9 - CASSPVWGEQETQYF TGTGCCAGCAGCCCAGTTTGGGGCGAACAAGAGACCCAGTACTTC
TRBJ2-3 TRBD2 TRBV11-2 - CASSLSRERLNTQYF TGTGCCAGCAGCTTATCGCGGGAGAGACTGAATACGCAGTATTTT
TRBJ2-2 - TRBV7-9 - CASSSQRVGTGELFF TGTGCCAGCAGCTCCCAGAGGGTTGGGACCGGGGAGCTGTTTTTT
TRBJ1-2 TRBD1 TRBV19 - CASSISGQAFYGYTF TGTGCCAGTAGTATCTCGGGACAGGCCTTCTATGGCTACACCTTC
TRBJ2-3 TRBD2 TRBV5-6 - CASSLGTSGTDTQYF TGTGCCAGCAGCTTGGGTACTAGCGGCACAGATACGCAGTATTTT
TRBJ2-7 TRBD2 TRBV19 - CASTTSGRGGSYEQYF TGTGCCAGTACCACCTCCGGGAGGGGTGGATCCTACGAGCAGTACTTC
TRBJ2-7 TRBD2 TRBV6-5 - CASSSSGGSYEQYF TGTGCCAGCAGTTCCTCAGGCGGGAGCTACGAGCAGTACTTC
TRBJ1-6 - TRBV23-1 - CASSQSRHNLHF TGCGCCAGCAGTCAATCCCGGCACAACCTCCACTTT
TRBJ2-7 TRBD1 TRBV15 once CATSRDRGQGFYEQYF TGTGCCACCAGCAGAGATCGGGGACAGGGGTTCTACGAGCAGTACTTC
TRBJ2-7 - TRBV7-8 - CASSLPATYEQYF TGTGCCAGTAGCTTACCCGCGACCTACGAGCAGTACTTC
TRBJ1-1 - TRBV28 - CASSRQQPEAFF TGTGCCAGCAGCCGGCAACAGCCTGAAGCTTTCTTT
TRBJ1-1 - TRBV29-1 - CSVSRGSEAFF TGCAGCGTCAGCAGGGGCTCTGAAGCTTTCTTT
TRBJ1-6 - TRBV27 - CASSFGHVNSPLHF TGTGCCAGCAGCTTTGGACACGTTAATTCACCCCTCCACTTT
TRBJ1-2 TRBD1 TRBV4-3 - CASSQGIGGNYGYTF TGCGCCAGCAGCCAAGGGATAGGGGGCAACTATGGCTACACCTTC
TRBJ1-3 TRBD1 TRBV6-1 - CASSAGTGVSSGNTIYF TGTGCCAGCAGTGCCGGGACAGGGGTCTCCTCTGGAAACACCATATATTTT
TRBJ1-5 - TRBV6-6 - CASSYESGGHQPQHF TGTGCCAGCAGTTACGAGTCCGGGGGACATCAGCCCCAGCATTTT
TRBJ1-3 TRBD1 TRBV7-9 - CASSAQGLGNTIYF TGTGCCAGCAGCGCACAGGGGTTAGGAAACACCATATATTTT
TRBJ2-5 TRBD2 TRBV19 - CASTETGGQETQYF TGTGCCAGTACGGAGACGGGGGGGCAAGAGACCCAGTACTTC
TRBJ1-2 TRBD1 TRBV5-6 once CASSAGTASNYGYTF TGTGCCAGCAGCGCCGGGACAGCCTCTAACTATGGCTACACCTTC
TRBJ2-3 TRBD1 TRBV6-1 - CASSELQGVDTQYF TGTGCCAGCAGTGAACTACAGGGGGTAGATACGCAGTATTTT
TRBJ2-7 - TRBV27 - CASSLASSYEQYF TGTGCCAGCAGTTTAGCCTCCTCCTACGAGCAGTACTTC
TRBJ2-2 - TRBV7-9 - CASRSNRDTGELFF TGTGCCAGCAGATCAAACAGGGACACCGGGGAGCTGTTTTTT
TRBJ2-7 - TRBV28 - CASSHSPKYEQYF TGTGCCAGCAGTCACTCCCCGAAATACGAGCAGTACTTC
TRBJ2-7 TRBD2 TRBV6-5 - CATSRGTSGLYEQYF TGTGCCACCTCGAGGGGGACTAGCGGCCTCTACGAGCAGTACTTC
TRBJ1-4 - TRBV4-1 - CASSQDGAANEKLFF TGCGCCAGCAGCCAAGATGGGGCGGCAAATGAAAAACTGTTTTTT
TRBJ2-3 - TRBV28 once CASSSPWVSGTDTQYF TGTGCCAGCAGTTCCCCTTGGGTTTCAGGCACAGATACGCAGTATTTT
TRBJ2-7 - TRBV10-1 - CASSFGSTFSYEQYF TGCGCCAGCAGTTTTGGGTCAACATTCTCCTACGAGCAGTACTTC
TRBJ2-6 - TRBV2 - CASSGNGANVLTF TGTGCCAGCAGTGGAAATGGGGCCAACGTCCTGACTTTC
TRBJ2-6 - TRBV28 - CASSSLGRVPGANVLTF TGTGCCAGCAGTTCCCTAGGACGGGTGCCTGGGGCCAACGTCCTGACTTTC
TRBJ1-1 TRBD1 TRBV6-5 - CASNPGQGGAEAFF TGTGCCAGCAACCCAGGACAGGGGGGCGCTGAAGCTTTCTTT
TRBJ2-7 - TRBV21-1 - CASSLCREPSYEQYF TGTGCCAGCAGCCTTTGTCGAGAGCCATCCTACGAGCAGTACTTC
TRBJ2-7 TRBD1 TRBV2 - CASSDGTAFYEQYF TGTGCCAGCAGTGACGGGACAGCCTTCTACGAGCAGTACTTC
TRBJ2-7 TRBD1 TRBV14 - CASSQRTGSRYEQYF TGTGCCAGCAGCCAAAGGACAGGGTCAAGATACGAGCAGTACTTC
TRBJ2-7 - TRBV2 - CASSEATYEQYF TGTGCCAGCAGTGAAGCAACCTACGAGCAGTACTTC
TRBJ2-1 - TRBV5-1 - CASSLERPWQDEQFF TGCGCCAGCAGCTTGGAGAGACCGTGGCAGGATGAGCAGTTCTTC
TRBJ2-5 - TRBV5-1 - CASTYGSQETQYF TGCGCCAGCACCTACGGGTCGCAAGAGACCCAGTACTTC
TRBJ2-4 TRBD2 TRBV6-5 - CASSYSGGRGKNIQYF TGTGCCAGCAGTTACTCTGGTGGGAGGGGTAAAAACATTCAGTACTTC
TRBJ1-1 TRBD1 TRBV4-1 - CASSYPDRGGTEAFF TGCGCCAGCAGCTACCCTGACAGGGGAGGTACTGAAGCTTTCTTT
TRBJ1-5 - TRBV6-6 - CASSGLGYDQPQHF TGTGCCAGCAGTGGCCTAGGGTACGATCAGCCCCAGCATTTT
TRBJ2-1 - TRBV7-2 once CASSPGPADNEQFF TGTGCCAGCAGCCCGGGCCCGGCCGACAATGAGCAGTTCTTC
TRBJ2-5 - TRBV2 - CASSEVSHQETQYF TGTGCCAGCAGTGAAGTCTCGCACCAAGAGACCCAGTACTTC
TRBJ1-4 - TRBV6-1 - CASSEQDYEKLFF TGTGCCAGCAGTGAACAGGATTATGAAAAACTGTTTTTT
TRBJ2-5 TRBD2 TRBV6-5 - CASSSNLAGGETQYF TGTGCCAGCAGTTCCAACCTAGCGGGCGGGGAGACCCAGTACTTC